The T cell receptor beta chain described here comes from a study of technical replicates of blood from a few donors. Measured with immunoSEQ multiplex PCR; TCRdb has only the in-frame clones, and not every one. Here the sample spans around 80,000 clones, 95% to 99% being singletons. V trimming: 11 bases; J trimming: 4 bases; junction bases outside the gene matches: 12. Germline CDR1 MNHNS, CDR2 SASEGT. This CDR3 contains 14 residues. What was sequenced was T cells isolated from PBMCs. The TCR originated in a human donor in good health. The V call is TRBV6-1, the J call TRBJ2-3; 7 bases are shared with TRBD2. CDR3 sequence: CAGTEGRESDTQYF. CDR3 nucleotide sequence: TGTGCCGGCACGGAAGGGAGGGAATCAGATACGCAGTATTTT.